The clone carrying this T cell receptor (beta chain) appeared a single time. Its antigen is undetermined. As the sequencing template, cDNA was produced by extracting RNA and reverse transcribing it. Measured with immunoSEQ multiplex PCR; TCRdb has only the in-frame clones, and not every one. The data contain some 120,000 clones, over 60% of them singletons. The sample is drawn from a study of CD8+ T cells in alopecia areata. Study findings and constraints: Clonality was higher in lesional than normal scalp, especially in alopecia totalis/universalis. As there was one nonresponder, how baseline CD8+ expansion relates to response remains uncertain. Many expanded lesional clones persisted during tofacitinib (in both scalp and blood).

V shed 4 bases and J shed 7 bases, with 16 bases lying between them. The CDR3 loop spans 14 amino acids. Germline CDR1 ENHRY, CDR2 SYGVKD. Treatment indicated: oral pan-JAK inhibitor, 5-10 mg twice daily. This clonotype originated in a human donor with alopecia areata. This chain links TRBV10-3 with TRBJ2-5, with D perhaps matching TRBD1 (5 bases). The input for sequencing was CD4+ T cells sorted from blood, taken at week 4, from a patient treated with tofacitinib. The CDR3 protein is CAISAMQGSGTQYF. CDR3 nucleotide sequence: TGTGCCATCAGTGCGATGCAGGGCTCGGGGACCCAGTACTTC.